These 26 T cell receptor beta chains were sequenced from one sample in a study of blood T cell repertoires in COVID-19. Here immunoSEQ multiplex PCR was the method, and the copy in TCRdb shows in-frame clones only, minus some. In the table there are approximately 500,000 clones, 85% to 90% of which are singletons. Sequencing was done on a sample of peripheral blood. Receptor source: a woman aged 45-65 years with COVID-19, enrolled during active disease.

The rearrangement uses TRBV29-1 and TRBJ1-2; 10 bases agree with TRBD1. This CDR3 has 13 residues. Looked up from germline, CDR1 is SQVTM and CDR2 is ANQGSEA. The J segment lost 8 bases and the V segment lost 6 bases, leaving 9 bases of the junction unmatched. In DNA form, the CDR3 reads TGCAGCGTCCGGGACAGGGGCGTTCGGGGCTACACCTTC. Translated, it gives CSVRDRGVRGYTF.

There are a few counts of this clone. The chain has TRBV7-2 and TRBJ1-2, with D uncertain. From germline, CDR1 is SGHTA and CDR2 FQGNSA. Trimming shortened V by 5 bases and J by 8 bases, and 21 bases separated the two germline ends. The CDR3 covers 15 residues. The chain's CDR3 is CASSPPDVGLFGYTF. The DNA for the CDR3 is TGTGCCAGCAGCCCTCCGGACGTCGGACTCTTCGGCTACACCTTC.

The CDR3 sequence: CASSQGADGYTF. The CDR3 DNA reads TGTGCCAGCAGCCAGGGGGCGGATGGCTACACCTTC. This chain joins TRBV3-1 (or the pseudogene TRBV3-2) and TRBJ1-2; D possibly corresponds to TRBD1 (6 bases). The V end was cut by 3 bases, the J end by 6 bases, with 8 bases between. There are 12 residues in the CDR3. Germline CDR1 LGHDT, CDR2 YNNKEL (reference sequence).

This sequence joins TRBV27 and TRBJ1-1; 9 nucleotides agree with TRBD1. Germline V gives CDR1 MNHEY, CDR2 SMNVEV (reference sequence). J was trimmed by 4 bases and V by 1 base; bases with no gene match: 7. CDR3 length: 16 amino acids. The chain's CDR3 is CASSLYRGPMGTEAFF. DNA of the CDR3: TGTGCCAGCAGTTTATACAGGGGGCCTATGGGCACTGAAGCTTTCTTT.

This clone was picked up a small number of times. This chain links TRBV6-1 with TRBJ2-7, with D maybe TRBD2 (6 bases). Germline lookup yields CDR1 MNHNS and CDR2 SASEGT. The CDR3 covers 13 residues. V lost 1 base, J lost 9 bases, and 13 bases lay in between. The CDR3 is CASSEGPGEVQYF. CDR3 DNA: TGTGCCAGCAGTGAAGGGCCCGGGGAGGTGCAGTACTTC.

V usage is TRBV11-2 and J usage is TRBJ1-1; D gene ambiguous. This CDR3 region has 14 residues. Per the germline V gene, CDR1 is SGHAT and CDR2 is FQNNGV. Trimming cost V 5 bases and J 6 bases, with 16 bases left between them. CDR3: CASSPHSGYPEAFF. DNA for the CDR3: TGTGCCAGCAGCCCCCACAGTGGGTACCCTGAAGCTTTCTTT. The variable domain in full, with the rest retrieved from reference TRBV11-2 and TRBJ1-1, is EAGVAQSPRYKIIEKRQSVAFWCNPISGHATLYWYQQILGQGPKLLIQFQNNGVVDDSQLPKDRFSAERLKGVDSTLKIQPAKLEDSAVYLCASSPHSGYPEAFFGQGTRLTVV.

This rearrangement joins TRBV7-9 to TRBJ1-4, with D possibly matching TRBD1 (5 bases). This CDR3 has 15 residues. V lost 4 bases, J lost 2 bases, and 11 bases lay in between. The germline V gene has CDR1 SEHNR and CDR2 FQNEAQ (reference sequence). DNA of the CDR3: TGTGCCAGCAGCTGGGGGGACGGCACTAATGAAAAACTGTTTTTT. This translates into CASSWGDGTNEKLFF.

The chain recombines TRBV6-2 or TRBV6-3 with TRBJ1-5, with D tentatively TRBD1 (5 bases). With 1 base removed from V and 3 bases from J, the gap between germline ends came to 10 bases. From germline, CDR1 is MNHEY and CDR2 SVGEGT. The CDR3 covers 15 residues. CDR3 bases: TGTGCCAGCAGTTACTTAAGGGGTGTCAATCAGCCCCAGCATTTT. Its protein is CASSYLRGVNQPQHF.

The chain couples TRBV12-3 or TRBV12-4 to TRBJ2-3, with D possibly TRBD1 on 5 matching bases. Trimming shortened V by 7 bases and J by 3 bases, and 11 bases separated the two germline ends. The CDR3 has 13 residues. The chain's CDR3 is CASMEQGTDTQYF. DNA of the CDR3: TGTGCCAGCATGGAGCAGGGAACAGATACGCAGTATTTT.

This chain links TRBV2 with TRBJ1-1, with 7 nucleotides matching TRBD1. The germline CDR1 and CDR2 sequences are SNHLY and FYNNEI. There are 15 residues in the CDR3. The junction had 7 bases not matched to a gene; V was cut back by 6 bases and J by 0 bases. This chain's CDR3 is CASSPGQVMNTEAFF. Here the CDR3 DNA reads TGTGCCAGCAGCCCTGGACAGGTCATGAACACTGAAGCTTTCTTT.

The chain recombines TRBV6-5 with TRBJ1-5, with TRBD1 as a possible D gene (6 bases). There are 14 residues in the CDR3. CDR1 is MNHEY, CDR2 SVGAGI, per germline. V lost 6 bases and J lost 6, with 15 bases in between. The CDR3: CASSRGGQGQPQHF. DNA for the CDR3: TGTGCCAGCAGCAGAGGGGGTCAGGGTCAGCCCCAGCATTTT.

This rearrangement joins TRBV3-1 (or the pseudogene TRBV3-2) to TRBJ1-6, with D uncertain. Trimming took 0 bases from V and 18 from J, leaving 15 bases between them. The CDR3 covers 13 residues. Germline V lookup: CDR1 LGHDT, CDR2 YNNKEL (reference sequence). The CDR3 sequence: CASSQDPTEAPHF. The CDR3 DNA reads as TGTGCCAGCAGCCAAGATCCAACAGAAGCCCCCCACTTT.

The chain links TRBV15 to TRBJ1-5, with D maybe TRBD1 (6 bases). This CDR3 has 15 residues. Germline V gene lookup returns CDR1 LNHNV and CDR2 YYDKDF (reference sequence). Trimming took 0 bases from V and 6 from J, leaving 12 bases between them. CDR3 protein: CATSRDRGGTQPQHF. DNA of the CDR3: TGTGCCACCAGCAGAGATCGAGGGGGAACTCAGCCCCAGCATTTT.

The CDR3 reads CAWSEEGEQYF. The CDR3 nucleotides are TGTGCCTGGAGTGAGGAGGGTGAGCAGTACTTC. The chain joins TRBV30 to TRBJ2-7; D might be TRBD2 (6 bases). The V end lost 1 base, the J end lost 7 bases, and 8 bases lay between the germline ends. This CDR3 contains 11 residues. Germline loops: CDR1 GTSNPN, CDR2 SVGIG (reference sequence). The complete variable domain, with remaining parts taken from reference TRBV30 and TRBJ2-7, reads SQTIHQWPATLVQPVGSPLSLECTVEGTSNPNLYWYRQAAGRGLQLLFYSVGIGQISSEVPQNLSASRPQDRQFILSSKKLLLSDSGFYLCAWSEEGEQYFGPGTRLTVT.

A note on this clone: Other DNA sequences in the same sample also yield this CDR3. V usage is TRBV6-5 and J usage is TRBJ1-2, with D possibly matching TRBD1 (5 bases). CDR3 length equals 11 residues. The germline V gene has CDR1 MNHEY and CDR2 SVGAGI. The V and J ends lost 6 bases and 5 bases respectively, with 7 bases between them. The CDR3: CASSPGYGYTF. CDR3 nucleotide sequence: TGTGCCAGCAGCCCAGGGTATGGCTACACCTTC.

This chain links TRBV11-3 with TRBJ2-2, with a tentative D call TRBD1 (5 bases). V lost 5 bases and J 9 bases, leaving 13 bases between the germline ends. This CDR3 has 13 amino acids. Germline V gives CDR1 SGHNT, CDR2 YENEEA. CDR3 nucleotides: TGTGCCAGCAGCCACCAGGGTGACCGGGAGCTGTTTTTT. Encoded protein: CASSHQGDRELFF.

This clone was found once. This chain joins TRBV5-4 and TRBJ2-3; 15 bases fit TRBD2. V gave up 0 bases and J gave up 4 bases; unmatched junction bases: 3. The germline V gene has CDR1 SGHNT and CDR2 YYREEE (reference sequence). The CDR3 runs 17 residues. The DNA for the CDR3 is TGTGCCAGCAGCTTGGACGGACTAGCGGGGGGGCCAGATACGCAGTATTTT. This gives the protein CASSLDGLAGGPDTQYF.

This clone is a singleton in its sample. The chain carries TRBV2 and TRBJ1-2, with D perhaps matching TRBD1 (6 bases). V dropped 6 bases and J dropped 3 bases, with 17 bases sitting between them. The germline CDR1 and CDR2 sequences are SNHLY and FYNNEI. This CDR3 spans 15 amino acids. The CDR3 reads CASRDRGGKDYGYTF. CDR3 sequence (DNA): TGTGCCAGCAGGGACCGAGGGGGTAAGGACTATGGCTACACCTTC.

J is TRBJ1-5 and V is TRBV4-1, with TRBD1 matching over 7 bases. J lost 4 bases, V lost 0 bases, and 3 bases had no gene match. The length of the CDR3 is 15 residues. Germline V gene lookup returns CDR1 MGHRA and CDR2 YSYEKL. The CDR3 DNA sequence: TGCGCCAGCAGCCAAGATACAGGGGTAAATCAGCCCCAGCATTTT. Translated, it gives CASSQDTGVNQPQHF.

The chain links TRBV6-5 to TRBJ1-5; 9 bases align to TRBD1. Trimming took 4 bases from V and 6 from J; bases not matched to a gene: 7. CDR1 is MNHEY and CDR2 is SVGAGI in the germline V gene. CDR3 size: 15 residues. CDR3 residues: CASSSHRDRAQPQHF. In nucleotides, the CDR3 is TGTGCCAGCAGTTCTCACCGGGACAGGGCTCAGCCCCAGCATTTT.

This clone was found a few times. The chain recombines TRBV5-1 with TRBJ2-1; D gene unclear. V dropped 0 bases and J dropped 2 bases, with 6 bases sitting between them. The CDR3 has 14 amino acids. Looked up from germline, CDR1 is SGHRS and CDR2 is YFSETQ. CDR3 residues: CASSLGLTYNEQFF. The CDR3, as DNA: TGCGCCAGCAGCTTGGGGCTGACCTACAATGAGCAGTTCTTC.

The CDR3 sequence is CASSTDRLDYGYTF. The CDR3, as DNA: TGTGCCAGCAGCACCGACAGGCTTGACTATGGCTACACCTTC. The rearrangement joins TRBV11-2 to TRBJ1-2, with a weak D call TRBD1 (6 bases). The germline gives CDR1 SGHAT, CDR2 FQNNGV. V was clipped by 5 bases and J by 3 bases, with 13 bases between them. The CDR3 length is 14 residues.

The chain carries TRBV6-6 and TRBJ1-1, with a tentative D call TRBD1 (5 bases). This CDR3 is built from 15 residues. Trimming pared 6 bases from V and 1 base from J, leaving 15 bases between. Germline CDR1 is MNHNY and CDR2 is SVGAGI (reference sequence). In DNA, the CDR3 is TGTGCCAGCAGCCCCCTGGGGCTCAAGAACACTGAAGCTTTCTTT. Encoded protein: CASSPLGLKNTEAFF.

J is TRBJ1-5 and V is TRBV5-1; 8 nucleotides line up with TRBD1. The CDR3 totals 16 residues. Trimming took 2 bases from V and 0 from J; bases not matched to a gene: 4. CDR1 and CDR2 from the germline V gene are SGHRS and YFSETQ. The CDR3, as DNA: TGCGCCAGCAGCTTCGGGACAGGAGGTAGCAATCAGCCCCAGCATTTT. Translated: CASSFGTGGSNQPQHF. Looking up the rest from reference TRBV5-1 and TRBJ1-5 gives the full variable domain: KAGVTQTPRYLIKTRGQQVTLSCSPISGHRSVSWYQQTPGQGLQFLFEYFSETQRNKGNFPGRFSGRQFSNSRSEMNVSTLELGDSALYLCASSFGTGGSNQPQHFGDGTRLSIL.

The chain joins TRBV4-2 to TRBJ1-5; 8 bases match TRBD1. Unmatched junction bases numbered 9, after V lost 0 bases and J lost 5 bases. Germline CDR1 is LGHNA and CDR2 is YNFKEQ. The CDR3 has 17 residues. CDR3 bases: TGTGCCAGCAGCCAAGACGGCAGGGGGCAGGGGTATCAGCCCCAGCATTTT. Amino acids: CASSQDGRGQGYQPQHF.

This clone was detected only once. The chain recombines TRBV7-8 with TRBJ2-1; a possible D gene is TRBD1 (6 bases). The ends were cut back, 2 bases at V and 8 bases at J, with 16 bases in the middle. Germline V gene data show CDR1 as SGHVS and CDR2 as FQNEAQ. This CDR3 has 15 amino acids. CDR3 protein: CASSLTRHRAHEQFF. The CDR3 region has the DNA TGTGCCAGCAGCTTAACAAGGCACAGGGCCCATGAGCAGTTCTTC.